This TCR beta chain was retrieved from a study of monozygotic twins with inflammatory bowel disease. The V gene's germline CDR1 is MNHNS and CDR2 SASEGT. The CDR3 totals 16 residues. TCRdb reprocessed the 5' RACE reads and keeps a single row for each CDR3 protein, giving no DNA. In all, the sample yields around 450,000 distinct CDR3 sequences. Comments on this clonotype: What it recognizes is unknown.

General observations from the study: Using the inverse Simpson index, IBD patients had lower TCRbeta diversity than healthy co-twins. IBD patients, compared with healthy twins, shared fewer clonotypes with others (especially with disease activity).

This chain connects TRBV6-1 to TRBJ2-1; TCRdb returns TRBD2, unconfirmable since there is no DNA. This TCR was recovered from a human donor with ulcerative colitis or Crohn's disease, or a healthy co-twin of an affected twin (not recorded which). Sequenced material: blood. CDR3 sequence reads: CASSEISSGGAGEQFF.